This TCR beta chain was recovered during a study of OX40 agonist ivuxolimab in advanced cancers. Overall study context: Patients with prior anti-PD-1, anti-PD-L1 or anti-CTLA-4 therapy were eligible; 35% to 45% had some.

Peripheral blood came from all dose cohorts at three timepoints. Study findings and constraints: Expanded peripheral T cells had an undetermined antigen specificity. Some of the nonresponding patients also showed low levels of normalized T-cell clonal expansion.

The count of this clone is one. What it recognizes is unknown. The protocol was immunoSEQ multiplex PCR, while the TCRdb copy is restricted to in-frame clones and leaves out a portion. The profile shows around 72,000 clones, over 70% of them singletons. This CDR3 has 16 residues. The V gene end was trimmed by 3 bases and the J gene end by 6 bases; junction bases not matched to a gene: 10. The germline gives CDR1 ENHRY, CDR2 SYGVKD. The sample in question was CD4+ or CD8+ T cells sorted from blood, obtained in a trial of the OX40 agonist ivuxolimab. The receptor was isolated from an adult with an advanced solid tumor such as melanoma, head and neck, liver or kidney cancer. The chain uses TRBV10-3 and TRBJ2-1, with 8 bases identical to TRBD2. In nucleotides, the CDR3 is TGTGCCATCAGTGAATGGGCGGGAGGAGGCGCCAATGAGCAGTTCTTC. This sequence encodes CAISEWAGGGANEQFF.